A single sample gave rise to the 20 T cell receptor beta chains below, sequenced in a study of shared clonotypes between healthy human individuals. Produced via immunoSEQ multiplex PCR; TCRdb's table is partial and in-frame only. The data contain about 2.3 million clones, approximately 93% of them seen just once; the ten biggest clones take up roughly 0.36%. The sequencing sample was made of naive CD4+ T cells from PBMCs. Indicated subset: CD45RA+ positively selected. The source of these receptors is a young man in good health. Some clones in this sample may be carry-over from other donors' samples.

The count of this clone is one. V and J are TRBV6-6 and TRBJ2-7, with 9 bases matching TRBD2. Germline CDR1 reads MNHNY; CDR2 reads SVGAGI (reference sequence). J gave up 4 bases and V 3 bases, and 7 bases lay outside the gene matches. The length of the CDR3 is 15 residues. The CDR3: CASSYRLAGTYEQYF. CDR3 nucleotides: TGTGCCAGCAGTTATAGGCTAGCGGGAACATACGAGCAGTACTTC.

J is TRBJ2-1 and V is TRBV6-4; 11 positions agree with TRBD2. Per the germline V gene, CDR1 is MRHNA and CDR2 is SNTAGT. The ends lost 5 bases at V and 8 bases at J; junction bases unmatched: 8. CDR3 length: 15 residues. The CDR3 spells CASSLLAGGLYEQFF. The CDR3 bases are TGTGCCAGCAGTTTGTTAGCGGGAGGGTTGTATGAGCAGTTCTTC.

Concerning this clone itself: The same CDR3 also results from other DNA sequences found in this sample. The gene calls are TRBV5-1 and TRBJ2-5; TRBD1 might be the D (5 bases). This CDR3 spans 14 amino acids. Trimming took off 0 bases at V and 3 bases at J, with 9 bases between the two ends. Germline CDR1 SGHRS, CDR2 YFSETQ. CDR3 DNA sequence: TGCGCCAGCAGCTTGGGACAGACCGAAGAGACCCAGTACTTC. This encodes CASSLGQTEETQYF.

The chain uses TRBV7-2 and TRBJ2-5; 7 bases match TRBD2. V was clipped by 5 bases and J by 5 bases; unmatched bases: 8. Looked up from germline, CDR1 is SGHTA and CDR2 is FQGNSA. The CDR3 consists of 14 residues. The DNA of the CDR3 is TGTGCCAGCAGCACTTTAGCGGGTGGGGAGACCCAGTACTTC. This translates into CASSTLAGGETQYF. Full variable domain (remainder filled in from reference TRBV7-2 and TRBJ2-5): GAGVSQSPSNKVTEKGKDVELRCDPISGHTALYWYRQSLGQGLEFLIYFQGNSAPDKSGLPSDRFSAERTGGSVSTLTIQRTQQEDSAVYLCASSTLAGGETQYFGPGTRLLVL.

The V gene is TRBV21-1, the J gene TRBJ2-7; the D segment call TRBD2 is taken from the table without a DNA check. TRBV21-1 is labeled a pseudogene. The CDR3 is 16 amino acids. The CDR3 DNA reads TGTGCCAGCAGCAAACCGGGGCGGGAGAGGAGCTACGAGCAGTACTTC. Its protein product is CASSKPGRERSYEQYF.

The V call is TRBV19, the J call TRBJ2-7; D gene uncertain. The CDR3 is made up of 14 amino acids. Trimming took off 6 bases at V and 4 bases at J, with 16 bases between the two ends. The V gene's germline CDR1 is LNHDA and CDR2 SQIVND (reference sequence). CDR3 residues: CASRRPPLTYEQYF. The CDR3 bases are TGTGCCAGTAGGAGACCTCCTTTAACATACGAGCAGTACTTC. The full variable domain, its missing parts supplied by reference TRBV19 and TRBJ2-7, is DGGITQSPKYLFRKEGQNVTLSCEQNLNHDAMYWYRQDPGQGLRLIYYSQIVNDFQKGDIAEGYSVSREKKESFPLTVTSAQKNPTAFYLCASRRPPLTYEQYFGPGTRLTVT.

This chain joins TRBV29-1 and TRBJ1-2; no clear D gene. This CDR3 region has 15 residues. The germline gives CDR1 SQVTM, CDR2 ANQGSEA. CDR3 loop: CSVSRVGGSNYGYTF. CDR3 DNA: TGCAGTGTCTCGAGGGTGGGCGGCTCCAACTATGGCTACACCTTC.

This clone appeared a single time. V usage is TRBV27 and J usage is TRBJ2-5, with a weak D call TRBD2 (5 bases). CDR1 and CDR2 from the germline V gene are MNHEY and SMNVEV (reference sequence). Trimming removed 8 bases at V and 2 bases at J, with 12 bases between. The CDR3 has 13 residues. The CDR3 region is CASSGSTQETQYF. CDR3 DNA: TGTGCCAGCTCGGGGAGTACTCAAGAGACCCAGTACTTC.

The chain recombines TRBV7-2 with TRBJ2-7, with TRBD1 matching over 8 bases. This CDR3 contains 13 residues. With 1 base clipped from V and 12 bases from J, the junction kept 8 bases outside the gene matches. Germline V gives CDR1 SGHTA, CDR2 FQGNSA. The CDR3 sequence is CASSLEPQGARYF. DNA for the CDR3: TGTGCCAGCAGCTTAGAGCCGCAGGGGGCACGGTACTTC. Based on the CDR3 plus reference TRBV7-2 and TRBJ2-7, the full variable domain is GAGVSQSPSNKVTEKGKDVELRCDPISGHTALYWYRQSLGQGLEFLIYFQGNSAPDKSGLPSDRFSAERTGGSVSTLTIQRTQQEDSAVYLCASSLEPQGARYFGPGTRLTVT.

The chain has TRBV5-4 and TRBJ2-1; perhaps TRBD1 as D (5 bases). This CDR3 contains 16 residues. The V and J ends lost 0 bases and 4 bases respectively, with 14 bases between them. Germline V gene data show CDR1 as SGHNT and CDR2 as YYREEE (reference sequence). Here the CDR3 reads CASSLAKRGMYNEQFF. Written as DNA, the CDR3 is TGTGCCAGCAGCTTGGCCAAAAGGGGTATGTACAATGAGCAGTTCTTC.

The gene calls are TRBV18 and TRBJ1-2; D is perhaps TRBD1 (5 bases). There are 12 residues in the CDR3. CDR1 and CDR2 (germline): KGHSH, LQKENI. The V gene lost 5 bases and the J gene lost 5 bases, with 9 bases spanning the gap. The CDR3 sequence is CASSSTGYGYTF. The CDR3 DNA sequence: TGTGCCAGCTCATCTACAGGTTATGGCTACACCTTC.

The chain uses TRBV18 and TRBJ2-1, with D maybe TRBD2 (5 bases). Looked up from germline, CDR1 is KGHSH and CDR2 is LQKENI. V gave up 3 bases and J gave up 9 bases, with 12 bases separating them. The CDR3 covers 13 residues. CDR3 sequence: CASSPASLFEQFF. CDR3 DNA sequence: TGTGCCAGCTCACCGGCTAGCCTATTTGAGCAGTTCTTC. Full variable domain (outside the CDR3, taken from reference TRBV18 and TRBJ2-1): NAGVMQNPRHLVRRRGQEARLRCSPMKGHSHVYWYRQLPEEGLKFMVYLQKENIIDESGMPKERFSAEFPKEGPSILRIQQVVRGDSAAYFCASSPASLFEQFFGPGTRLTVL.

The CDR3 sequence is CASREWTANYGYTF. The CDR3 coding sequence is TGTGCCAGCAGGGAGTGGACAGCTAACTATGGCTACACCTTC. The genes are TRBV28 and TRBJ1-2; D possibly corresponds to TRBD1 (6 bases). The CDR3 covers 14 residues. Germline V gives CDR1 MDHEN, CDR2 SYDVKM. V was pared by 6 bases and J by 0 bases, with 11 bases between.

The chain has TRBV4-2 and TRBJ1-2; 8 nucleotides align to TRBD1. The V and J ends lost 6 bases and 0 bases, in that order; junction bases with no gene match: 12. Germline lookup yields CDR1 LGHNA and CDR2 YNFKEQ. This CDR3 spans 17 amino acids. The CDR3 loop reads CASSRTGTAVTNYGYTF. In nucleotides, the CDR3 is TGTGCCAGCAGTCGGACAGGGACCGCAGTGACTAACTATGGCTACACCTTC.

As regards this clone: Other DNA sequences in this specimen translate into the identical CDR3. The chain uses TRBV9 and TRBJ2-1; 8 positions match TRBD2. The V gene end was trimmed by 0 bases and the J gene end by 4 bases; junction bases not matched to a gene: 3. Per germline, CDR1 SGDLS and CDR2 YYNGEE. This CDR3 region has 15 residues. In DNA, the CDR3 is TGTGCCAGCAGCGTAGACGGGAGGGGGTACAATGAGCAGTTCTTC. This encodes CASSVDGRGYNEQFF. The full variable domain, in which reference TRBV9 and TRBJ2-1 provide the parts outside the CDR3, is DSGVTQTPKHLITATGQRVTLRCSPRSGDLSVYWYQQSLDQGLQFLIQYYNGEERAKGNILERFSAQQFPDLHSELNLSSLELGDSALYFCASSVDGRGYNEQFFGPGTRLTVL.

The rearrangement uses TRBV7-8 and TRBJ1-3; D gene uncertain. Germline CDR1 SGHVS, CDR2 FQNEAQ. V was cut by 1 base and J by 4 bases, with 14 bases left in between. The CDR3 has 16 residues. CDR3 residues: CASSLGSRGPGNTIYF. CDR3 sequence (DNA): TGTGCCAGCAGCTTAGGGTCTCGGGGTCCAGGAAACACCATATATTTT.

V usage is TRBV5-1 and J usage is TRBJ2-6; the match to TRBD1 covers 8 bases. Germline trimming cut 4 bases from V and 0 bases from J; bases unmatched to any gene: 9. This CDR3 spans 18 amino acids. Looked up from germline, CDR1 is SGHRS and CDR2 is YFSETQ. This CDR3 reads CASSPDGQGHSGANVLTF. DNA for the CDR3: TGCGCCAGCAGCCCAGACGGACAGGGCCACTCTGGGGCCAACGTCCTGACTTTC.

The rearrangement links TRBV6-1 to TRBJ2-2; D is ambiguous. The germline CDR1 and CDR2 sequences are MNHNS and SASEGT. CDR3 length: 14 amino acids. V lost 4 bases to trimming and J lost 4 bases, with 10 bases between them. In nucleotides, the CDR3 is TGTGCCAGCAGTGTCGGGCAGGTCACCGGGGAGCTGTTTTTT. It codes for CASSVGQVTGELFF.

V gene TRBV28 combines with J gene TRBJ2-1; D ambiguous. V lost 2 bases and J lost 6, with 8 bases in between. The V gene's germline CDR1 is MDHEN and CDR2 SYDVKM. The CDR3 spans 13 residues. CDR3 in DNA: TGTGCCAGCAGTTTACACGGAACCAATGAGCAGTTCTTC. Amino acids: CASSLHGTNEQFF.

The CDR3 coding sequence is TGTGCCAGCAGTGAGGGGGCGCGGTACGAGCAGTACTTC. Its protein is CASSEGARYEQYF. The V and J genes are TRBV25-1 and TRBJ2-7; D may be TRBD1 (6 bases). This CDR3 has 13 residues. Germline V gene lookup returns CDR1 MGHDK and CDR2 SYGVNS. V gave up 3 bases and J gave up 4 bases, with 10 bases separating them.